This TCR beta chain comes out of a study of T cell responses to AZD1222 COVID-19 vaccine. Trimming stripped 9 bases from V and 3 bases from J, with 19 bases between. Germline CDR1 is SNHLY and CDR2 is FYNNEI. The CDR3 has 15 residues. Notes on this clone: The antigen is unknown.

Only in-frame clones appear in the TCRdb table, and some are missing; sequencing was by immunoSEQ multiplex PCR. The sample lists 160,000 or so clones, 75% to 90% occurring once. Whole-study findings and limits: Close to half of spike-specific TCRs reportedly recognize unmutated variant regions. Baseline testing showed seropositivity in only a handful of AZD1222 recipients. Donors skewed white British and female; clonal diversity was possibly underestimated. It was only after the peak T cell response that any repertoires were sampled.

The receptor was derived from an adult who had recovered from COVID-19. The rearrangement joins TRBV2 to TRBJ2-3; D is undetermined. The material was peripheral blood, obtained after recovery from COVID-19. The CDR3 DNA follows: TGTGCCAGTAAGGATAGACTCGGACGTACAGATACGCAGTATTTT. As protein: CASKDRLGRTDTQYF.